This T cell receptor beta chain was documented in a study of cytomegalovirus exposure and HLA in healthy donors. Assay used: immunoSEQ multiplex PCR; TCRdb lists only in-frame clones, some missing. Altogether roughly 200,000 clones are present, more than 65% being singletons, with the ten largest covering 2.5% to 3.5%. Study-level findings and limits: The study found most TCR sequences rare, yet found some public TCRs in many donors. Cytomegalovirus-associated TCR beta chains were listed, numbering under 200.

For this clone: Antigen specificity is unknown.

This CDR3 has 14 amino acids. V dropped 5 bases and J dropped 3; count of bases not matched to a gene: 6. The germline CDR1 and CDR2 sequences are ENHRY and SYGVKD. The chain joins TRBV10-3 to TRBJ1-1, with 7 positions matching TRBD1. The sequence derives from a woman between 18 and 29 years old in good health and CMV-seropositive. The source material was PBMCs. DNA of the CDR3: TGTGCCATCAGTCTCCGGGACAGAGACACTGAAGCTTTCTTT. It specifies CAISLRDRDTEAFF.